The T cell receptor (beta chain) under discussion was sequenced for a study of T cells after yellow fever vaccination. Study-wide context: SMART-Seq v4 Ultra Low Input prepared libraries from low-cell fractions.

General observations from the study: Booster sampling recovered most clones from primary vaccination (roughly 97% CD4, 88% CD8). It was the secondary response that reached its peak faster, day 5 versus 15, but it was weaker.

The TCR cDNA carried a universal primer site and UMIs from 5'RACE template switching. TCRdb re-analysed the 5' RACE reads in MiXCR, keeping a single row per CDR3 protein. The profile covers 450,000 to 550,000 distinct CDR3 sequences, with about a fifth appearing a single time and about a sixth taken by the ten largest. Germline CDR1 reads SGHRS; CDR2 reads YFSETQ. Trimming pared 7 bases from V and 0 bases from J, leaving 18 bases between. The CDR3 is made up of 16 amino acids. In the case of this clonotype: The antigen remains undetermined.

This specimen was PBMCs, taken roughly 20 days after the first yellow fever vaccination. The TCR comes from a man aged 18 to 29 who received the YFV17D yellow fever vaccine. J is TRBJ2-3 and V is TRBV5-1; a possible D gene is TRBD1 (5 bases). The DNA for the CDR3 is TGCGCCAGCCGCTCCCTCGTGGGGCAAAGCACAGATACGCAGTATTTT. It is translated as CASRSLVGQSTDTQYF. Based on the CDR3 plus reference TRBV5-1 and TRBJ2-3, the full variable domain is KAGVTQTPRYLIKTRGQQVTLSCSPISGHRSVSWYQQTPGQGLQFLFEYFSETQRNKGNFPGRFSGRQFSNSRSEMNVSTLELGDSALYLCASRSLVGQSTDTQYFGPGTRLTVL.